The source of this T cell receptor (beta chain) is a study of cytomegalovirus exposure and HLA in healthy donors. Overall study: Of several hundred genotyped donors, more than 70% clustered with self-reported Caucasian donors.

The V and J ends lost 9 bases and 0 bases, in that order; junction bases with no gene match: 4. Germline CDR1 SNHLY, CDR2 FYNNEI. The CDR3 is 14 residues long. Study-level results: A later analysis linked around 15,000 TCR beta sequences to HLA alleles at 0.05 false discovery rate. One variant, a missense change in DCLRE1C, was linked in a later analysis to TCR beta V- and J-gene trimming.

This clone appeared once. Its antigen is not identified. This sample includes further DNA sequences coding for the same CDR3. With 60 Vbeta and 13 Jbeta primers, the PCR was carried out. The data were produced by immunoSEQ multiplex PCR, yet TCRdb's version contains in-frame clones alone and is incomplete. The sample records 200,000 to 250,000 clones, 80% to 85% being singletons. V is TRBV2 and J is TRBJ1-3; 8 positions match TRBD1. The sequenced material came from PBMCs. The origin of this receptor is a woman between 40 and 55 years old in good health and CMV-seronegative. Written as DNA, the CDR3 is TGTGCCAGTAGGGACAGGTCCTCTGGAAACACCATATATTTT. Amino acid sequence: CASRDRSSGNTIYF.